These 18 T cell receptor beta chains originate from one sample sequenced in a study of T cells after yellow fever vaccination. TCRdb reanalysed the 5' RACE reads using MiXCR and keeps one entry per CDR3 protein. The profile shows 500,000 to 550,000 distinct CDR3 sequences, 20% to 25% of them singletons. This specimen consisted of PBMCs, obtained 21 days after the first yellow fever vaccination. Every receptor here comes from a man aged 18-30 years who received the YFV17D yellow fever vaccine.

This chain links TRBV12-3 or TRBV12-4 with TRBJ1-1, with a tentative D call TRBD1 (5 bases). The V end lost 7 bases, the J end lost 4 bases, and 10 bases lay between the germline ends. This CDR3 is 12 amino acids long. The CDR3 DNA reads as TGTGCCAGCAACCTTCAGGGCACTGAAGCTTTCTTT. Protein sequence: CASNLQGTEAFF.

The gene calls are TRBV7-2 and TRBJ2-2; 10 nucleotides align to TRBD1. With 5 bases clipped from V and 7 bases from J, the junction kept 10 bases outside the gene matches. This CDR3 contains 16 residues. Germline CDR1 reads SGHTA; CDR2 reads FQGNSA. CDR3 coding DNA: TGTGCCAGCAGCCGACTCGACAGGGGGCTCGGCGGGGAGCTGTTTTTT. Its protein is CASSRLDRGLGGELFF.

The sample holds a few counts of this clonotype. The rearrangement uses TRBV4-3 and TRBJ2-1, with 10 bases identical to TRBD1. This CDR3 is built from 17 residues. Germline V gives CDR1 LGHNA, CDR2 YSLEER. Germline trimming cut 1 base from V and 6 bases from J; bases unmatched to any gene: 9. The DNA for the CDR3 is TGCGCCAGCAGCCAAGGCACGGGGACAGGGGATTCCAATGAGCAGTTCTTC. It codes for CASSQGTGTGDSNEQFF.

This clonotype was detected a few times. The V and J genes are TRBV10-3 and TRBJ2-1; the match to TRBD2 covers 8 bases. CDR3 size: 16 residues. The trim removed 3 bases at V and 2 bases at J, leaving 6 bases unmatched. Germline CDR1 reads ENHRY; CDR2 reads SYGVKD. CDR3 bases: TGTGCCATCAGTGACTCAGCGGGGGACGCCTACAATGAGCAGTTCTTC. This codes for CAISDSAGDAYNEQFF.

The chain recombines TRBV12-3 or TRBV12-4 with TRBJ2-7, with 9 bases lining up with TRBD1. V was clipped by 4 bases and J by 4 bases; unmatched bases: 8. The CDR3 covers 15 residues. The CDR3 sequence: CASSYGTGLRYEQYV. The CDR3 region has the DNA TGTGCCAGCAGTTATGGGACAGGGCTGCGGTACGAGCAGTACGTC.

The rearrangement joins TRBV28 to TRBJ2-6; D remains unclear. Trimming stripped 8 bases from V and 0 bases from J, with 2 bases between. Germline V gene lookup returns CDR1 MDHEN and CDR2 SYDVKM. The CDR3 length is 12 residues. CDR3 region: CASCSGANVLTF. CDR3 DNA: TGTGCCAGCTGCTCTGGGGCCAACGTCCTGACTTTC.

The chain joins TRBV7-2 to TRBJ2-7; 7 bases match TRBD1. The trim removed 5 bases at V and 2 bases at J, leaving 9 bases unmatched. CDR1 SGHTA and CDR2 FQGNSA come from the germline V gene. This CDR3 has 15 amino acids. CDR3 loop: CASSSYRGTAYEQYF. For the CDR3, the DNA is TGTGCCAGCAGCAGCTACAGGGGCACAGCCTACGAGCAGTACTTC.

V gene TRBV7-2 combines with J gene TRBJ2-3; D might be TRBD2 (6 bases). CDR3 length equals 15 residues. V was shortened by 5 bases and J by 6 bases, with 18 bases between the two germline ends. In germline, CDR1 is SGHTA, CDR2 FQGNSA. The CDR3 coding sequence is TGTGCCAGCAGCGAGCCACGGGGGATTTCCGATACGCAGTATTTT. Translating gives CASSEPRGISDTQYF.

The chain has TRBV13 and TRBJ2-7, with a weak D call TRBD1 (6 bases). Trimming pared 0 bases from V and 12 bases from J, leaving 15 bases between. Germline V CDR1 and CDR2: PRHDT, FYEKMQ (reference sequence). The CDR3 has 13 residues. CDR3 sequence reads: CASSLGLTGKAYV. Here the CDR3 DNA reads TGTGCCAGCAGCTTAGGCCTAACAGGGAAAGCGTACGTC.

V usage is TRBV6-5 and J usage is TRBJ1-1, with D uncertain. The CDR3 is 12 amino acids. The germline V gene has CDR1 MNHEY and CDR2 SVGAGI. V was shortened by 2 bases and J by 8 bases, with 9 bases between the two germline ends. DNA for the CDR3: TGTGCCAGCAGTTACAGAGTCGGCGAAGCTTTCTTT. It translates to CASSYRVGEAFF.

On this clonotype itself: At one of its ends the junction is not consistent with the germline gene, which may arise from a read error. This chain connects TRBV2 to TRBJ1-5; maybe TRBD1 (6 bases). The CDR3 covers 13 residues. Germline values: CDR1 SNHLY, CDR2 FYNNEI. CDR3 nucleotide sequence: TGTGCCTGCAGTGGAGGGACACATCAGCCCCAGCATTTT. Protein product: CACSGGTHQPQHF.

The chain links TRBV5-1 to TRBJ2-5; 11 nucleotides agree with TRBD2. V was clipped by 1 base and J by 4 bases; unmatched bases: 6. Germline CDR1 reads SGHRS; CDR2 reads YFSETQ. The CDR3 totals 16 residues. This chain's CDR3 is CASSLWLAGGRETQYF. Here the CDR3 DNA reads TGCGCCAGCAGCTTGTGGCTAGCGGGGGGCCGAGAGACCCAGTACTTC.

The rearrangement links TRBV4-1 to TRBJ2-7, with TRBD1 matching over 9 bases. The length of the CDR3 is 15 residues. V lost 3 bases, J lost 5 bases, and 8 bases stayed unmatched. Germline CDR1 is MGHRA and CDR2 is YSYEKL. DNA of the CDR3: TGCGCCAGCAGCCAGGTGGACAGGGGTGACGACGAGCAGTACTTC. Encoded protein: CASSQVDRGDDEQYF.

The chain joins TRBV19 to TRBJ1-2; D may be TRBD1 (6 bases). Looked up from germline, CDR1 is LNHDA and CDR2 is SQIVND (reference sequence). The CDR3 contains 14 residues. V lost 7 bases to trimming and J lost 5 bases, with 17 bases between them. This CDR3 is CASNPQAGVYGYTF. CDR3 nucleotide sequence: TGTGCCAGTAATCCGCAGGCAGGGGTTTATGGCTACACCTTC.

This clonotype was found a few times. The chain couples TRBV12-3 or TRBV12-4 to TRBJ2-2; D not resolved. V shed 4 bases and J shed 6 bases, with 9 bases lying between them. The CDR3 extends over 13 amino acids. Here the CDR3 reads CASSSRGAGELFF. CDR3 in DNA: TGTGCCAGCAGTTCCCGAGGCGCCGGGGAGCTGTTTTTT.

This chain connects TRBV29-1 to TRBJ2-7; D possibly corresponds to TRBD2 (5 bases). The CDR3 length is 16 residues. Looked up from germline, CDR1 is SQVTM and CDR2 is ANQGSEA. Trimming shortened V by 4 bases and J by 0 bases, and 19 bases separated the two germline ends. The CDR3 region has the DNA TGCAGCGTTGTTTGTCAGGTTTGGGAGAGCTCCTACGAGCAGTACGTC. Translated: CSVVCQVWESSYEQYV.

The rearrangement joins TRBV5-1 to TRBJ2-3, with a possible D match to TRBD1 (6 bases). CDR3 length equals 16 residues. CDR1 is SGHRS, CDR2 YFSETQ, per germline. V lost 3 bases and J lost 3, with 17 bases in between. The CDR3 DNA reads as TGCGCCAGCAGCTCGGGGCTCAGGGGTTTTACAGATACGCAGTATTTT. This encodes CASSSGLRGFTDTQYF.

The V and J genes are TRBV5-1 and TRBJ2-7, with a weak D call TRBD1 (5 bases). CDR1 is SGHRS and CDR2 is YFSETQ in the germline V gene. V was trimmed by 2 bases and J by 1 base, leaving 10 bases between them. CDR3 length: 14 amino acids. The DNA for the CDR3 is TGCGCCAGCAGCTTATCGACAGTATCCTACGAGCAGTACTTC. Protein product: CASSLSTVSYEQYF.